This TCR beta chain stems from a study of shared clonotypes between healthy human individuals (dated by TCRdb to between 2020 and 2021). Notes on the research overall: The cohort included a few men and a couple of women between 18 and 49 years of age. For each donor, three plates each were used for CD4 naive and CD4 memory, two plates were used for CD8 naive, and one plate was used for CD8 memory. To estimate repertoire size and how much clonotypes are shared between individuals, the study performed deep sequencing of blood TCR repertoires from 4 to 6 healthy adults. Libraries were prepared and TCR repertoires were sequenced by different laboratories using diverse techniques, in order to increase sequencing depth and limit assay-specific biases. Between about 0.94 and 8.9 billion PBMCs per donor were obtained by leukapheresis.

TCR CDR3 regions were amplified from genomic DNA by multiplex PCR using the deep immunoSEQ assay. Extracted genomic DNA from each cell subset was spread evenly across all wells of several immunoSEQ 96-well plates, with each plate serving as a replicate. For sorted subsets, approximately 0.2 ug of genomic DNA, equivalent to around 29,000 T cell genomes, went into each replicate PCR. Purified libraries were measured with a Qubit 3.0 fluorometer, size-checked on a Bioanalyzer 2100, and measured again with the KAPA Library Quantification kit. A separate single-read 150-cycle Illumina NextSeq 550 flow cell was used to sequence each immunoSEQ 96-well plate. The authors processed their data as follows. Because the immunoSEQ output included only junctional sequences and no quality scores, the filtering could not be the same as the filtering used for full-length reads. Sequences were annotated with PyIR, a Python wrapper for IgBLAST v1.9, using IMGT germline references to assign V/J genes and CDR3. Reads with weak V/J assignments (E-value above 1e-6), missing CDR3, stop codons, out-of-frame junctions, or ambiguous translated residues were removed. A V3J clonotype was defined by an identical inferred V gene, J gene, and CDR3 amino acid sequence. Percentage overlap between repertoires was calculated by dividing the number of shared unique clonotypes by the size of the smaller repertoire. Repertoire richness was assessed with RTK rarefaction, the Chao1 estimator, and Recon v2.1 estimates of unobserved clonotypes. Generation probabilities for all TCRbeta clonotypes obtained by the gDNA method from a handful of donors were computed using OLGA. This immuneACCESS table, as held by TCRdb, lists in-frame sequences with V and J called but not all clones. Of the missing ones, under half trace to an unresolved V gene in checked studies; the others have no known cause. V, J and clone size derive from that table, while D and trimming were established from the DNA sequence. Present in this sample are some 980,000 clones, 76% of which were seen just once. Of the sample, nearly 1.5% falls within the top ten clones.

Between the V and J ends, shortened by 2 bases and 0 bases respectively, the junction contains 11 bases. In the germline V gene, CDR1 corresponds to SGHTA and CDR2 to FQGNSA. The CDR3 spans 16 residues, from the cysteine through the phenylalanine. Only CDR3 DNA remains: 48 bases, in frame from the first base. The donors were healthy, HIV-negative adults who had no recently reported acute infections or vaccinations. Only Caucasian adults living in Nashville, Tennessee, USA were represented among the donors. Magnetic negative selection was used to enrich CD4+ T cells, after which naive cells were positively selected on CD45RA and the negative fraction became the memory subset. Blood was collected by leukapheresis, and PBMCs were isolated by Ficoll-Histopaque density gradient centrifugation and then cryopreserved in liquid nitrogen vapor phase. Analytical flow cytometry was used to check the purity and quantity of each magnetically sorted T cell population. Each sorted fraction had its genomic DNA isolated and then quantified by UV absorbance on a Nanodrop 2000c.

Results and caveats for the whole study, not just this receptor: Sampling was restricted to blood, and TCR repertoires in tissues likely differ from the TCR repertoires found in blood. Because the study included a small number of donors, the genetic and exposure-history diversity represented was limited. Sharing across several donors was observed for 4.5% to 6.5% of naive CD4, less than 4% of naive CD8, 2.3% of memory CD4, and about 0.38% of memory CD8 clonotypes. Rarefaction of sorted-subset datasets indicated incomplete sequencing despite the large sequencing depth. Based on pairwise subsampling, the degree of clonotype sharing among donors was expected to be affected by sequencing depth. Larger estimated clonotype richness was generally found for naive subsets than for memory subsets. Higher generation probabilities were observed for clonotypes shared by all four sorted-subset donors than for non-shared clonotypes.

This clone appeared a single time. Its antigen is unknown. No base quality values were provided; no much bigger clone lies one nucleotide off. The sequencing input was memory CD4+ T cells sorted from blood. The cell subset or site label, read with the paper, signifies: CD45RA-negative fraction. The sequence came from a man aged 18 to 29 in good health. The V gene is TRBV7-2 and the J gene is TRBJ2-1; the D gene is not confidently resolved. The DNA sequence is as follows: TGTGCCAGCAGCTTATTCCCCCCCAGCTCCTACAATGAGCAGTTCTTC. This is translated as CASSLFPPSSYNEQFF.